The next 21 T cell receptor beta chains were all read from a single sample in a study of low-dose radiotherapy and immunotherapy resistance in tumors. Time point reported: before trial treatment. Priming of first-strand cDNA relied on TRAV- and TRBV-specific primers (covering alpha and beta chains). Both a constant-region primer and a V-primer adapter served to amplify TCRs across about 20 PCR cycles. TCRdb recomputed calls from the reads with MiXCR, one row per CDR3 protein. This table has 55,000 to 80,000 distinct CDR3 sequences, more than 20% appearing once. The input for sequencing was PBMCs, taken before treatment. The receptors stem from a male donor with rectosigmoid adenocarcinoma.

This clonotype showed up many times. This chain connects TRBV5-1 to TRBJ2-1, with 12 bases aligning to TRBD2. The ends lost 0 bases at V and 5 bases at J; junction bases unmatched: 9. Germline V gene lookup returns CDR1 SGHRS and CDR2 YFSETQ. This CDR3 contains 18 residues. The CDR3: CASSLASGGAILHNEQFF. The DNA of the CDR3 is TGCGCCAGCAGCTTGGCTAGCGGGGGGGCCATTTTACACAATGAGCAGTTCTTC.

This clonotype was counted ten times or more. This chain joins TRBV30 and TRBJ1-1, with no clear D. V was shortened by 4 bases and J by 1 base, with 10 bases between the two germline ends. CDR1 is GTSNPN and CDR2 is SVGIG in the germline V gene (reference sequence). The CDR3 has 13 residues. Here the CDR3 reads CAWIWQANTEAFF. CDR3 DNA sequence: TGTGCCTGGATATGGCAGGCGAACACTGAAGCTTTCTTT.

This clonotype was picked up many times. This sequence joins TRBV5-6 and TRBJ2-3, with D maybe TRBD1 (5 bases). Germline V gene data show CDR1 as SGHDT and CDR2 as YYEEEE. There are 15 residues in the CDR3. Trimming stripped 1 base from V and 0 bases from J, with 9 bases between. The CDR3 DNA is TGTGCCAGCAGCTTGCTCCAGGGTAGCACAGATACGCAGTATTTT. It codes for CASSLLQGSTDTQYF.

This clonotype was recorded at least ten times. This chain links TRBV29-1 with TRBJ1-3; no clear D. CDR1 is SQVTM, CDR2 ANQGSEA, per germline. Trimming took off 7 bases at V and 0 bases at J, with 13 bases between the two ends. The CDR3 totals 14 residues. CDR3 sequence: CSGAVGLSGNTIYF. The CDR3 DNA reads TGCAGCGGGGCCGTGGGCCTCTCTGGAAACACCATATATTTT.

This clonotype was counted many times. The rearrangement joins TRBV7-2 to TRBJ1-2, with 7 positions matching TRBD1. The CDR3 is 16 residues long. With 3 bases clipped from V and 1 base from J, the junction kept 8 bases outside the gene matches. The germline V gene encodes CDR1 SGHTA and CDR2 FQGNSA. The CDR3 spells CASSFRGQEDNYGYTF. The CDR3 nucleotides read TGTGCCAGCAGCTTCAGAGGACAGGAGGATAACTATGGCTACACCTTC. Full variable domain (rest looked up from reference TRBV7-2 and TRBJ1-2): GAGVSQSPSNKVTEKGKDVELRCDPISGHTALYWYRQSLGQGLEFLIYFQGNSAPDKSGLPSDRFSAERTGGSVSTLTIQRTQQEDSAVYLCASSFRGQEDNYGYTFGSGTRLTVV.

This clonotype was observed a few times. The chain recombines TRBV27 with TRBJ2-3; the match to TRBD2 covers 10 bases. The length of the CDR3 is 17 residues. CDR1 MNHEY and CDR2 SMNVEV come from the germline V gene (reference sequence). V was pared by 4 bases and J by 4 bases, with 11 bases of the junction left unmatched. The CDR3 protein is CASSSLAGAGPADTQYF. In DNA, the CDR3 is TGTGCCAGCAGTTCCCTAGCGGGAGCGGGGCCGGCAGATACGCAGTATTTT.

The chain employs TRBV2 and TRBJ1-6; no clear D. CDR3 length equals 15 residues. CDR1 and CDR2 from the germline V gene are SNHLY and FYNNEI. The V and J ends lost 3 bases and 0 bases respectively, with 6 bases between them. CDR3: CASSDDSSYNSPLHF. As DNA, the CDR3 is TGTGCCAGCAGTGACGATAGCTCCTATAATTCACCCCTCCACTTT. Full variable domain (outside the CDR3, taken from reference TRBV2 and TRBJ1-6): EPEVTQTPSHQVTQMGQEVILRCVPISNHLYFYWYRQILGQKVEFLVSFYNNEISEKSEIFDDQFSVERPDGSNFTLKIRSTKLEDSAMYFCASSDDSSYNSPLHFGNGTRLTVT.

Points on this clonotype: A much larger clonotype is one base distant, so this may be a read error. The chain uses TRBV27 and TRBJ2-3; 8 nucleotides align to TRBD1. This CDR3 is 16 amino acids long. The V gene's germline CDR1 is MNHEY and CDR2 SMNVEV (reference sequence). Written as DNA, the CDR3 is TGTGCCGGCAGTTTATTACAGGGGGTGGGCACAGATACGCAGTATTTT. Residues: CAGSLLQGVGTDTQYF.

This clonotype came up many times. The rearrangement uses TRBV20-1 and TRBJ2-3; 10 bases line up with TRBD2. V dropped 6 bases and J dropped 6; count of bases not matched to a gene: 18. The CDR3 consists of 17 residues. Germline loops: CDR1 DFQATT, CDR2 SNEGSKA (reference sequence). CDR3 sequence reads: CSARPGASGSRGDTQYF. CDR3 in DNA: TGCAGTGCCCGACCCGGGGCTAGCGGGAGTAGAGGCGATACGCAGTATTTT.

This clonotype was detected many times. The CDR3 nucleotides are TGTGCCAGCAGCTTAGAGGGCAGGGCCTCCTACGAGCAGTACTTC. Its translation is CASSLEGRASYEQYF. The J gene is TRBJ2-7, the V gene TRBV7-2; the D gene is possibly TRBD1 (5 bases). This CDR3 region has 15 residues. Germline loops: CDR1 SGHTA, CDR2 FQGNSA. V was cut by 1 base and J by 0 bases, with 10 bases left in between.

There are many counts of this clonotype. The chain carries TRBV7-4 and TRBJ1-4; TRBD1 matches at 9 bases. Germline trimming cut 0 bases from V and 7 bases from J; bases unmatched to any gene: 6. Germline V CDR1 and CDR2: SGHVT, SQSDAQ. The CDR3 runs to 16 residues. The chain's CDR3 is CASSLAHRGRSEKLFF. CDR3 DNA sequence: TGTGCCAGCAGCTTAGCGCACAGGGGGCGCAGTGAAAAACTGTTTTTT.

This clonotype was recorded at least ten times. V is TRBV11-2 and J is TRBJ2-2; D may be TRBD1 (6 bases). V shed 6 bases and J shed 0 bases, with 8 bases lying between them. The CDR3 is 14 residues long. Germline CDR1 reads SGHAT; CDR2 reads FQNNGV. The CDR3 is CASSWTANTGELFF. The CDR3 DNA reads TGTGCCAGCAGTTGGACAGCGAACACCGGGGAGCTGTTTTTT.

This clonotype counts as medium-sized. The chain couples TRBV28 to TRBJ2-5; weak D call: TRBD2 (6 bases). CDR3 length: 15 residues. Trimming shortened V by 3 bases and J by 3 bases, and 14 bases separated the two germline ends. Germline lookup yields CDR1 MDHEN and CDR2 SYDVKM. The CDR3 reads CASSFGGEAEETQYF. CDR3 DNA sequence: TGTGCCAGCAGTTTCGGGGGTGAAGCCGAAGAGACCCAGTACTTC.

This clonotype was seen ten or more times. The chain links TRBV19 to TRBJ1-2; no clear D gene. Germline V gives CDR1 LNHDA, CDR2 SQIVND (reference sequence). The length of the CDR3 is 13 residues. V was cut by 3 bases and J by 8 bases, with 13 bases left in between. CDR3 amino acids: CASSISGPGGYTF. The DNA for the CDR3 is TGTGCCAGTAGTATTTCGGGTCCGGGCGGCTACACCTTC.

This clonotype was observed at least ten times. The J gene is TRBJ2-1, the V gene TRBV5-1; 7 positions match TRBD2. This CDR3 spans 16 amino acids. J was trimmed by 7 bases and V by 0 bases; bases with no gene match: 10. Germline-derived CDR1 and CDR2 are SGHRS and YFSETQ. The CDR3 sequence is CASSLVAGVAGNEQFF. In nucleotides, the CDR3 is TGCGCCAGCAGCTTGGTTGCGGGGGTCGCCGGAAATGAGCAGTTCTTC.

This clonotype was found many times. V gene TRBV3-1 combines with J gene TRBJ1-1; TRBD1 is a possible D gene (5 bases). The V end was cut by 4 bases, the J end by 3 bases, with 18 bases between. CDR1 and CDR2 (germline): LGHDT, YNNKEL (reference sequence). This CDR3 has 16 amino acids. The CDR3 sequence is CASSLREWPGYTEAFF. DNA for the CDR3: TGTGCCAGCAGCCTGCGGGAGTGGCCAGGGTACACTGAAGCTTTCTTT.

About this clonotype itself: A far larger clone lies a single base away; this is likely a read error. This chain links TRBV9 with TRBJ2-1, with D perhaps TRBD1 (6 bases). The length of the CDR3 is 14 residues. V dropped 0 bases and J dropped 10 bases, with 14 bases sitting between them. CDR1 and CDR2 from the germline V gene are SGDLS and YYNGEE. CDR3 nucleotides: TGTGCCAGCAGCGTAGGGACAGACTCCTACGAGCAGTTCTTC. It specifies CASSVGTDSYEQFF.

CDR3 DNA sequence: TGTGCCTGGAGTCAACAGGAGAACTATGGCTACACCTTC. Amino acids: CAWSQQENYGYTF. The chain has TRBV30 and TRBJ1-2; the D gene is possibly TRBD1 (5 bases). Germline values: CDR1 GTSNPN, CDR2 SVGIG (reference sequence). Trimming pared 2 bases from V and 2 bases from J, leaving 9 bases between. This CDR3 comprises 13 residues.

At least ten counts were recorded for this clonotype. This chain joins TRBV28 and TRBJ1-4; possibly TRBD1 for D (5 bases). The V end lost 9 bases, the J end lost 2 bases, and 13 bases lay between the germline ends. CDR1 MDHEN and CDR2 SYDVKM come from the germline V gene. The CDR3 is 14 residues long. The CDR3 spells CASAQGATNEKLFF. The DNA of the CDR3 is TGTGCCAGTGCGCAGGGAGCGACTAATGAAAAACTGTTTTTT.

The chain joins TRBV29-1 to TRBJ2-6; 9 bases agree with TRBD1. Losses at the gene ends were 4 bases for V and 1 base for J; bases not matched to a gene: 2. Per germline, CDR1 SQVTM and CDR2 ANQGSEA. CDR3 length equals 15 residues. The CDR3 DNA is TGCAGCGTTGGACAGGGGGAGTCTGGGGCCAACGTCCTGACTTTC. Amino acids: CSVGQGESGANVLTF.

The chain uses TRBV5-1 and TRBJ2-3, with D unclear. The ends were cut back, 5 bases at V and 4 bases at J, with 8 bases in the middle. CDR1 is SGHRS and CDR2 is YFSETQ in the germline V gene. The CDR3 is made up of 12 amino acids. The CDR3 DNA sequence: TGCGCCAGCAGGGAGCTTCCAGATACGCAGTATTTT. It is translated as CASRELPDTQYF.